The present T cell receptor beta chain was sequenced within a study of identical twins. Broader study findings: Insertions were reduced in abundant cord blood beta clonotypes but not in memory repertoires. Compared with models, monozygotic twins showed more out-of-frame TCR alpha sharing.

A single record per CDR3 protein comes from TCRdb applying MiXCR to the 5' RACE reads. Here the sample spans about 660,000 distinct CDR3 sequences, 8.5% to 9.5% being singletons. This clonotype was seen at least ten times. What it recognizes is unknown. These data also featured in a second study, about yellow fever vaccine responses in identical twins.

The sequence came from a woman under 30 in good health. Sequenced material: PBMCs.

CDR3 coding DNA: TGTGCCATCAGTGAGTCGCGACTAGCGGGAGTTGCTGAGCAGTTCTTC. Translation gives CAISESRLAGVAEQFF. The V gene is TRBV10-3, the J gene TRBJ2-1; the match to TRBD2 covers 12 bases. The junction had 6 bases not matched to a gene; V was cut back by 0 bases and J by 9 bases. The CDR3 covers 16 residues. Per the germline V gene, CDR1 is ENHRY and CDR2 is SYGVKD.